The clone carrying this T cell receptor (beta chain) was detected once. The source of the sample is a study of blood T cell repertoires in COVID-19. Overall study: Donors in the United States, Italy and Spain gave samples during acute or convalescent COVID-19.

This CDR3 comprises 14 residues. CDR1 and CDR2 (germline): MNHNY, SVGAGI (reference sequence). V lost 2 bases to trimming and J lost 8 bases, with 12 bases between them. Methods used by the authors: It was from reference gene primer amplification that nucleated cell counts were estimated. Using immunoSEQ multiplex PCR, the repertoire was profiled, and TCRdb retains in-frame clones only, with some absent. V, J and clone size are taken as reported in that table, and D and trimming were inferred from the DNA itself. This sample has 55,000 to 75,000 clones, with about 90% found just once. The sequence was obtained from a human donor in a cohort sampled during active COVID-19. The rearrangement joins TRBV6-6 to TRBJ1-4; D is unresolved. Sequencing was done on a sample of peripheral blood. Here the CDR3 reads CASSYEVGREKLFF. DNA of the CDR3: TGTGCCAGCAGTTACGAGGTGGGGAGGGAAAAACTGTTTTTT.